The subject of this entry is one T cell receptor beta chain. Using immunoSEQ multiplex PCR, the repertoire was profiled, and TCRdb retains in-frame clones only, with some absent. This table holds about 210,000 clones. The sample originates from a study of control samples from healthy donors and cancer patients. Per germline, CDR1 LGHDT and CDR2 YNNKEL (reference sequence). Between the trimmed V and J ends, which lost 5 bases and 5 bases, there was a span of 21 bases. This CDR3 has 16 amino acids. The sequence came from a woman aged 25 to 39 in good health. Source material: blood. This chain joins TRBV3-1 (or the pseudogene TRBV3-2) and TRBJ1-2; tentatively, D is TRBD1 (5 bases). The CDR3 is CASSWGGAQLWYGYTF. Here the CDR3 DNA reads TGTGCCAGCAGCTGGGGTGGGGCGCAACTGTGGTATGGCTACACCTTC.